The 9 T cell receptor beta chains in this list originate from one sample, sequenced in a study of blood T cells in healthy people across ages. For the second PCR, which ran for about 7 to 11 cycles, a sample-barcoded 5' primer and a J-beta primer mix were used. From the 5' RACE reads, TCRdb called clonotypes with MiXCR, one entry per CDR3 protein. The sample contains 900,000 to 950,000 distinct CDR3 sequences, roughly 29% of which appear only once. These same records also appear under a second study, on T cells of mothers and their children.

Sequenced material: blood. The receptor source for this set is a woman aged 35 to 49 in good health.

The rearrangement uses TRBV18 and TRBJ2-1; D remains unclear. The CDR3 sequence is 16 residues long. V lost 0 bases and J lost 0, with 9 bases in between. The germline CDR1 and CDR2 sequences are KGHSH and LQKENI. CDR3 bases: TGTGCCAGCTCACCACCTTCCTACCGCTCCTACAATGAGCAGTTCTTC. It translates to CASSPPSYRSYNEQFF.

This clonotype was seen a few times. This chain joins TRBV7-3 and TRBJ2-1; 8 bases agree with TRBD2. Trimming cost V 5 bases and J 5 bases; bases outside gene matches: 8. This CDR3 comprises 15 residues. The germline V gene encodes CDR1 SGHTA and CDR2 FQGTGA. CDR3 in DNA: TGTGCCAGCAGCGAGAGCGGGGGAGAAAACAATGAGCAGTTCTTC. Encoded protein: CASSESGGENNEQFF.

Ten or more counts support this clonotype. The chain employs TRBV7-2 and TRBJ1-2; no firm D call. This CDR3 has 14 residues. Germline-derived CDR1 and CDR2 are SGHTA and FQGNSA. V lost 0 bases to trimming and J lost 4 bases, with 9 bases between them. The CDR3 loop reads CASSLAGRSYGYTF. For the CDR3, the DNA is TGTGCCAGCAGCTTAGCAGGCCGGTCCTATGGCTACACCTTC.

This clonotype was detected only a few times. This rearrangement joins TRBV19 to TRBJ2-7; 14 bases align to TRBD2. From germline, CDR1 is LNHDA and CDR2 SQIVND (reference sequence). The CDR3 is made up of 16 amino acids. The V and J ends lost 4 bases and 0 bases, in that order; junction bases with no gene match: 2. The CDR3 region has the DNA TGTGCCAGTAGTAGGACTAGCGGGGGGACCTCCTACGAGCAGTACTTC. Protein product: CASSRTSGGTSYEQYF. The full variable domain, completed using reference TRBV19 and TRBJ2-7, is DGGITQSPKYLFRKEGQNVTLSCEQNLNHDAMYWYRQDPGQGLRLIYYSQIVNDFQKGDIAEGYSVSREKKESFPLTVTSAQKNPTAFYLCASSRTSGGTSYEQYFGPGTRLTVT.

This clonotype has ten or more counts. The chain is built from TRBV29-1 and TRBJ1-2, with D perhaps matching TRBD1 (6 bases). Germline V gene sequence: CDR1 SQVTM, CDR2 ANQGSEA. There are 13 residues in the CDR3. Trimming pared 6 bases from V and 6 bases from J, leaving 17 bases between. The CDR3 protein is CSVHDRQVNGYTF. The CDR3 nucleotides read TGCAGCGTGCATGATCGACAGGTGAATGGCTACACCTTC. The variable domain in full, completed from reference TRBV29-1 and TRBJ1-2, reads SAVISQKPSRDICQRGTSLTIQCQVDSQVTMMFWYRQQPGQSLTLIATANQGSEATYESGFVIDKFPISRPNLTFSTLTVSNMSPEDSSIYLCSVHDRQVNGYTFGSGTRLTVV.

This clonotype was seen more than once but under ten times. This chain uses TRBV6-6 with TRBJ1-5; D ambiguous. CDR1 is MNHNY, CDR2 SVGAGI, per germline (reference sequence). V was cut by 2 bases and J by 7 bases, with 6 bases left in between. The length of the CDR3 is 12 residues. CDR3 sequence reads: CASSYRQQPQHF. In nucleotides, the CDR3 is TGTGCCAGCAGTTACCGTCAGCAGCCCCAGCATTTT.

This clonotype was detected many times. The gene calls are TRBV5-5 and TRBJ2-7, with TRBD1 identical over 7 bases. Germline assignment: CDR1 SGHKS and CDR2 YYEKEE (reference sequence). V lost 4 bases and J lost 2; bases outside the gene matches: 12. The CDR3 spans 16 residues. The CDR3 coding sequence is TGTGCCAGCAGCCGCGACCACAGGGGCGATACCTACGAGCAGTACTTC. This encodes CASSRDHRGDTYEQYF.

The chain employs TRBV19 and TRBJ2-7; D not resolved. Looked up from germline, CDR1 is LNHDA and CDR2 is SQIVND (reference sequence). Trimming stripped 5 bases from V and 0 bases from J, with 11 bases between. This CDR3 has 14 amino acids. The CDR3 loop reads CASSSSADSYEQYF. The CDR3 bases are TGTGCCAGTAGTTCGTCTGCAGACTCCTACGAGCAGTACTTC.

This chain uses TRBV20-1 with TRBJ2-5; D tentatively fits TRBD1 or TRBD2 (5 bases each). The J call may be in error: the DNA end matches TRBJ2-7 better. The germline V gene has CDR1 DFQATT and CDR2 SNEGSKA (reference sequence). This CDR3 region has 15 residues. This CDR3 is CSARRGKEIFYEQYF. The CDR3 bases are TGCAGTGCCAGACGGGGCAAGGAGATTTTCTACGAGCAGTACTTC.